A single T cell receptor (beta chain) is shown here with its context. Its antigen is not known. Using immunoSEQ multiplex PCR, the repertoire was profiled, and TCRdb retains in-frame clones only, with some absent. The table includes about 36,000 clones, 77% detected once. This specimen comes from a study of CD4 T cells in relation to SARS-CoV-2 and coronaviruses. CDR3 length: 17 amino acids. Trimming removed 2 bases from V and 8 bases from J, with 19 bases in between. The germline CDR1 and CDR2 sequences are SEHNR and FQNEAQ (reference sequence). This clonotype was obtained from an adult with COVID-19. Sequenced: memory CD4+ T cells from PBMCs, cultured in vitro. The V call is TRBV7-9, the J call TRBJ1-6; D gene ambiguous. Written as DNA, the CDR3 is TGTGCCAGCAGCTTATGGTACCACCCGGAGGTGGATTCACCCCTCCACTTT. Translating gives CASSLWYHPEVDSPLHF.